Below are 14 T cell receptor beta chains sequenced from a single sample in a study of cytomegalovirus exposure and HLA in healthy donors. Primers: 60 Vbeta forward and 13 Jbeta reverse. The repertoire was sequenced with immunoSEQ multiplex PCR; TCRdb's copy has only in-frame clones and lacks some. The data hold about 100,000 clones, with around 79% observed a single time. Source material: PBMCs. These receptor sequences come from a male donor in good health and CMV-seropositive.

This rearrangement joins TRBV10-3 to TRBJ1-5; D not resolved. V was pared by 0 bases and J by 7 bases, with 7 bases between. Germline V gives CDR1 ENHRY, CDR2 SYGVKD. The CDR3 is made up of 13 amino acids. This CDR3 is CAISESIRQPQHF. In DNA, the CDR3 is TGTGCCATCAGTGAGTCGATCAGGCAGCCCCAGCATTTT.

The rearrangement links TRBV27 to TRBJ2-1; TRBD1 agrees at 10 bases. The germline CDR1 and CDR2 sequences are MNHEY and SMNVEV (reference sequence). J gave up 9 bases and V 6 bases, and 11 bases lay outside the gene matches. The length of the CDR3 is 15 residues. The CDR3: CASRPWKGQGIEQFF. The CDR3 nucleotides are TGTGCCAGCAGACCGTGGAAGGGACAGGGGATTGAGCAGTTCTTC.

This clone was seen more than once but under ten times. J is TRBJ1-2 and V is TRBV5-1; 7 bases are a match to TRBD1. The germline V gene encodes CDR1 SGHRS and CDR2 YFSETQ. Germline trimming cut 0 bases from V and 7 bases from J; bases unmatched to any gene: 3. The CDR3 length is 13 residues. The CDR3 spells CASSLGTGGGYTF. CDR3 bases: TGCGCCAGCAGCTTGGGGACAGGTGGTGGCTACACCTTC.

This clone was seen a handful of times. The chain joins TRBV19 to TRBJ2-3; TRBD2 matches 7 bases. Germline V CDR1 and CDR2: LNHDA, SQIVND (reference sequence). The junction had 3 bases not matched to a gene; V was cut back by 1 base and J by 11 bases. CDR3 length equals 12 residues. The CDR3 nucleotides are TGTGCCAGTAGTATAGGATCGGGGGGGCAGTATTTT. Protein: CASSIGSGGQYF.

The sample holds one count of this clone. This sequence joins TRBV7-2 and TRBJ2-7; the D is unclear. Germline CDR1 SGHTA, CDR2 FQGNSA. Trimming removed 11 bases from V and 3 bases from J, with 11 bases in between. The CDR3 has 11 amino acids. The CDR3 DNA reads as TGTGCCGGAGAATCGGTCTACGAGCAGTACTTC. Its protein product is CAGESVYEQYF.

The chain combines TRBV5-1 with TRBJ1-1; D may be TRBD1 (6 bases). Trimming cost V 1 base and J 5 bases, with 12 bases left between them. CDR1 is SGHRS and CDR2 is YFSETQ in the germline V gene. This CDR3 region has 14 residues. Here the CDR3 DNA reads TGCGCCAGCAGCTTGCTCCAACAGGGAACTGAAGCTTTCTTT. Amino acids: CASSLLQQGTEAFF.

The count of this clone is one. The chain combines TRBV4-3 with TRBJ2-1; weak D call: TRBD1 (5 bases). V was clipped by 0 bases and J by 4 bases, with 25 bases between them. The germline V gene has CDR1 LGHNA and CDR2 YSLEER. This CDR3 has 20 amino acids. CDR3 DNA: TGCGCCAGCAGCCAAGATCAAAGTGAGAACCCGACAGAAATTTACAATGAGCAGTTCTTC. Its translation is CASSQDQSENPTEIYNEQFF.

This clone appeared a few times. This chain uses TRBV7-9 with TRBJ2-3; TRBD2 might be the D (5 bases). Germline CDR1 and CDR2: SEHNR and FQNEAQ (reference sequence). Trimming removed 7 bases from V and 6 bases from J, with 23 bases in between. The CDR3 sequence is 16 residues long. The CDR3 loop is CASIPNRGPDWDTQYF. In DNA form, the CDR3 reads TGTGCCAGCATCCCCAATCGGGGTCCGGACTGGGATACGCAGTATTTT. Complete variable domain (other parts from reference TRBV7-9 and TRBJ2-3): DTGVSQNPRHKITKRGQNVTFRCDPISEHNRLYWYRQTLGQGPEFLTYFQNEAQLEKSRLLSDRFSAERPKGSFSTLEIQRTEQGDSAMYLCASIPNRGPDWDTQYFGPGTRLTVL.

The V and J genes are TRBV2 and TRBJ2-3; 15 bases fit TRBD2. Losses at the gene ends were 8 bases for V and 1 base for J; bases not matched to a gene: 4. The V gene's germline CDR1 is SNHLY and CDR2 FYNNEI. The CDR3 is 16 amino acids. CDR3 in amino acids: CASRGLAGGRTDTQYF. The CDR3 nucleotides read TGTGCCAGCCGGGGACTAGCGGGGGGACGCACAGATACGCAGTATTTT.

The rearrangement links TRBV5-1 to TRBJ2-5; D is unclear. The CDR3 consists of 11 residues. Deletions cut 4 bases from V and 5 bases from J, with 6 bases between. CDR1 SGHRS and CDR2 YFSETQ come from the germline V gene. For the CDR3, the DNA is TGCGCCAGCAGCGGAGCCGAGACCCAGTACTTC. As protein: CASSGAETQYF.

This sequence joins TRBV4-1 and TRBJ2-5; possibly TRBD2 for D (6 bases). Trimming pared 0 bases from V and 4 bases from J, leaving 15 bases between. The CDR3 consists of 16 residues. CDR1 and CDR2 from the germline V gene are MGHRA and YSYEKL. CDR3 amino acids: CASSQDGGTKTETQYF. DNA for the CDR3: TGCGCCAGCAGCCAAGATGGGGGGACGAAGACAGAGACCCAGTACTTC.

This clone was seen once. The CDR3 reads CAWSLLAGAEQYF. The CDR3, as DNA: TGTGCCTGGAGTCTGCTAGCGGGGGCCGAGCAGTACTTC. The chain joins TRBV30 to TRBJ2-7, with 10 bases that match TRBD2. Germline V gene sequence: CDR1 GTSNPN, CDR2 SVGIG (reference sequence). Unmatched junction bases numbered 4, after V lost 2 bases and J lost 6 bases. The CDR3 has 13 amino acids.

This chain uses TRBV6-1 with TRBJ2-7; 11 bases fit TRBD2. Unmatched junction bases numbered 5, after V lost 6 bases and J lost 1 base. The CDR3 contains 15 residues. Germline V lookup: CDR1 MNHNS, CDR2 SASEGT. The CDR3 DNA is TGTGCCAGCAGGATGACTAGCGGGGTGTCCTACGAGCAGTACTTC. As protein: CASRMTSGVSYEQYF.

CDR3 region: CASSTGGYNEQFF. In nucleotides, the CDR3 is TGTGCCAGCAGCACCGGGGGCTACAATGAGCAGTTCTTC. The V gene is TRBV9, the J gene TRBJ2-1; maybe TRBD2 (6 bases). Germline V gives CDR1 SGDLS, CDR2 YYNGEE. CDR3 length: 13 amino acids. V lost 4 bases and J lost 3, with 8 bases in between. Filled out from reference TRBV9 and TRBJ2-1, the complete variable domain reads DSGVTQTPKHLITATGQRVTLRCSPRSGDLSVYWYQQSLDQGLQFLIQYYNGEERAKGNILERFSAQQFPDLHSELNLSSLELGDSALYFCASSTGGYNEQFFGPGTRLTVL.